This T cell receptor beta chain was sequenced in a study of beta chain features in type 1 diabetes. Study-wide results and limits: Over-representation of high TCR-expressing cells was a possible consequence of cDNA sequencing. People with Type 1 diabetes carried modestly yet significantly shorter TCRB CDR3s in all four CD4+ subsets.

Each donor gave one heparinised blood draw averaging about 120 mL. Sorting gave populations that all exceeded 98% purity. Turning to this clone: The antigen is unknown.

The entirety of the isolated RNA underwent reverse transcription, so expressed TCRB transcripts were sequenced. Generated by immunoSEQ multiplex PCR, the TCRdb table keeps only in-frame clones and is missing some. The profile shows fewer than 900,000 clones, about a sixth of them singletons. This TCR came from a young woman in good health. Sequencing used naive CD4+ T cells from blood.

The CDR3 is CAISRTGSENQFF. In DNA, the CDR3 is TGTGCCATCAGTAGGACAGGGTCCGAGAACCAGTTCTTC. The gene calls are TRBV10-3 and TRBJ2-1; TRBD1 matches 8 bases. The CDR3 sequence is 13 residues long. V dropped 5 bases and J dropped 13; count of bases not matched to a gene: 10. Looked up from germline, CDR1 is ENHRY and CDR2 is SYGVKD.